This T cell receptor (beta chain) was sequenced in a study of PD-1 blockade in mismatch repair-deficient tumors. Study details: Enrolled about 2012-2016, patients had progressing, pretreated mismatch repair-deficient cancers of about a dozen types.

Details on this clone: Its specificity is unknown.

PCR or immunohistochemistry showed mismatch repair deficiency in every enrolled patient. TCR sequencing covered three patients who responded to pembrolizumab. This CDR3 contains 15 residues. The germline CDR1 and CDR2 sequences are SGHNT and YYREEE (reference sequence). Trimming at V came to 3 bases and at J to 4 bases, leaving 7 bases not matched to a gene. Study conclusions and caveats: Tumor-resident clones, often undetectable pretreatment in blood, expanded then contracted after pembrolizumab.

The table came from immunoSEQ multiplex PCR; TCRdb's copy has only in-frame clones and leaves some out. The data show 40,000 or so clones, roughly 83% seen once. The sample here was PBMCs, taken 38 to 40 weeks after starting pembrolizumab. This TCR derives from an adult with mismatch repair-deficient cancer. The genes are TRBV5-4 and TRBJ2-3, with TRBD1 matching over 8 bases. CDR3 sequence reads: CASSSGQEDPDTQYF. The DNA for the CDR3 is TGTGCCAGCAGCTCGGGACAGGAAGACCCAGATACGCAGTATTTT.